This TCR beta chain was recovered during a study of a mutant IDH1 vaccine in newly diagnosed glioma. Study as a whole: Patients came in for eight vaccinations, in weeks 1, 3, 5, 7, 11, 15, 19 and 23. Earlier care involved radiotherapy, temozolomide, or both, and the majority received both.

The count of this clone is one. Antigen: not known. Germline loops: CDR1 PRHDT, CDR2 FYEKMQ (reference sequence). Trimming pared 6 bases from V and 5 bases from J, leaving 11 bases between. The CDR3 length is 13 residues. The sample's time point: week 5, during vaccination. Doses comprised 300 ug of mutant IDH1 20-mer peptide each, plus topical imiquimod. TCRdb's table, derived via immunoSEQ multiplex PCR, lists solely in-frame clones and lacks some. This table holds around 49,000 clones, about 77% found once. The chain joins TRBV13 to TRBJ2-1, with D tentatively TRBD1 (6 bases). The material sequenced was PBMCs, taken from a glioma patient whose treatment included an IDH1 peptide vaccine. The source of this sequence is a man aged 45 to 65 with glioma. This CDR3 is CASRGTGNNEQFF. Here the CDR3 DNA reads TGTGCCAGCAGGGGAACAGGGAACAATGAGCAGTTCTTC.